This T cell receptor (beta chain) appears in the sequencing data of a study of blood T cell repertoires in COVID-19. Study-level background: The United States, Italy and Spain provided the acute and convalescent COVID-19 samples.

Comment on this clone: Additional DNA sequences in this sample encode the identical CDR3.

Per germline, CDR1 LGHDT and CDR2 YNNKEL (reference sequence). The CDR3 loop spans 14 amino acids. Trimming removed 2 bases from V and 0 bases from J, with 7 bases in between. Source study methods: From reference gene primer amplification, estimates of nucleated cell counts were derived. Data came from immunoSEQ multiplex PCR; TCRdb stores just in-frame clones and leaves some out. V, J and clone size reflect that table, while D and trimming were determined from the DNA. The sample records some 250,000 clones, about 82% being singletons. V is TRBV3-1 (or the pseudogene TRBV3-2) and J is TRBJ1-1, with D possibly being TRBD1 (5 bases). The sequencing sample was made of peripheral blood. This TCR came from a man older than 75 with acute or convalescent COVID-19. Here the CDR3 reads CASSQQGMNTEAFF. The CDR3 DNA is TGTGCCAGCAGCCAACAGGGTATGAACACTGAAGCTTTCTTT.